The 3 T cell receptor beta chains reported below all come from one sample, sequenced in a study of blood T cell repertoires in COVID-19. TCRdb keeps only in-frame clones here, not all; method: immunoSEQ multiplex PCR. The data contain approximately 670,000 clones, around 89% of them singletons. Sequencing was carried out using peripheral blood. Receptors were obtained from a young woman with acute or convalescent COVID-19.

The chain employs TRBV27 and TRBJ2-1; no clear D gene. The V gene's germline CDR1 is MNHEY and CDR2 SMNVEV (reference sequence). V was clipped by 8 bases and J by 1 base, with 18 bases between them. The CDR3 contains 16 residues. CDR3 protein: CASSKAPPRSYNEQFF. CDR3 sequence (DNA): TGTGCCAGCTCCAAAGCCCCACCCCGATCCTACAATGAGCAGTTCTTC.

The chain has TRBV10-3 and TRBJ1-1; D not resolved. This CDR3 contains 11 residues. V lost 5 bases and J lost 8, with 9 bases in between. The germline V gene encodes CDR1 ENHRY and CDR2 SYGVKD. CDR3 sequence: CAISPGGEAFF. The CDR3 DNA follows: TGTGCCATCAGTCCGGGCGGGGAAGCTTTCTTT.

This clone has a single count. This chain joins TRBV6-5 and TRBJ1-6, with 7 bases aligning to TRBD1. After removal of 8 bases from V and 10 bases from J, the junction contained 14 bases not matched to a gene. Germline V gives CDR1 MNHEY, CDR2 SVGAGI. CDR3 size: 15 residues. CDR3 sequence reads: CASSKQQGKGSPLHF. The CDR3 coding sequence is TGTGCCAGCTCTAAGCAACAGGGGAAAGGGTCACCCCTCCACTTT.